A selection of T cell receptor beta chains follows, all from one sample in a study of OX40 agonist ivuxolimab in advanced cancers. The repertoire was sequenced with immunoSEQ multiplex PCR; TCRdb's copy has only in-frame clones and lacks some. The sample yields 44,000 or so clones, approximately 85% seen once. This specimen consisted of CD4+ or CD8+ T cells sorted from blood, obtained in a trial of the OX40 agonist ivuxolimab. The receptors shown here come from an adult with an advanced solid tumor such as melanoma, head and neck, liver or kidney cancer. Both conserved end residues are part of each CDR3. D genes are given only for firm matches. The listing skips clone size in some rows; elsewhere it reads once, few, many or a size class.

TRBJ1-5,NA,NA,TRBV7-8,CASSSRGGNQPQHF,TGTGCCAGCAGCTCCCGTGGGGGCAATCAGCCCCAGCATTTT
TRBJ2-5,NA,NA,TRBV30,CAWSVSQETQYF,TGTGCCTGGAGTGTCTCCCAAGAGACCCAGTACTTC
TRBJ2-7,NA,TRBD2,TRBV5-1,CASSAGLASYEQYF,TGCGCCAGCAGCGCGGGACTAGCCTCCTACGAGCAGTACTTC
TRBJ1-1,NA,NA,TRBV4-2,CASSRGEVSEAFF,TGTGCCAGCAGCCGAGGGGAGGTAAGTGAAGCTTTCTTT
TRBJ1-6,NA,NA,TRBV6-5,CASSLLSYNSPLHF,TGTGCCAGCAGTCTCTTGAGCTATAATTCACCCCTCCACTTT
TRBJ2-3,few,TRBD2,TRBV11-2,CASSFLRLAETNTQYF,TGTGCCAGCAGCTTCCTCAGACTAGCGGAGACCAATACGCAGTATTTT
TRBJ1-4,NA,NA,TRBV11-2,CASSLGHGRDNNEKLFF,TGTGCCAGCAGCTTAGGGCATGGGAGGGACAATAATGAAAAACTGTTTTTT
TRBJ1-5,NA,NA,TRBV6-5,CASSYRGGQPQHF,TGTGCCAGCAGTTACAGGGGTGGCCAGCCCCAGCATTTT
TRBJ2-5,once,NA,TRBV7-2,CASSPRGGAGTQYF,TGTGCCAGCAGCCCCCGGGGCGGGGCGGGGACCCAGTACTTC
TRBJ2-4,NA,TRBD2,TRBV10-1,CASSESRTSGSRLF,TGCGCCAGCAGTGAGTCTCGGACTAGCGGGAGTAGACTCTTC
TRBJ2-7,NA,TRBD1,TRBV5-8,CASSRTRGRYEQYF,TGTGCCAGCAGCCGGACCAGGGGGCGCTACGAGCAGTACTTC
TRBJ2-5,NA,NA,TRBV4-3,CASSQGTLRTETQYF,TGCGCCAGCAGCCAGGGGACTCTTCGCACGGAGACCCAGTACTTC
TRBJ2-7,NA,TRBD2,TRBV9,CASSGERGAGEQYF,TGTGCCAGCAGCGGCGAGCGGGGGGCCGGGGAGCAGTACTTC
TRBJ2-7,NA,TRBD2,TRBV4-2,CASSTSGSLIYEQYF,TGTGCCAGCAGCACTAGCGGGAGCCTCATCTACGAGCAGTACTTC
TRBJ2-7,NA,TRBD2,TRBV6-6,CASSTGTSNGEQYF,TGTGCCAGCAGCACCGGGACTAGTAATGGCGAGCAGTACTTC
TRBJ2-3,once,NA,TRBV10-2,CASLAISTDTQYF,TGCGCCAGCCTAGCGATTAGCACAGATACGCAGTATTTT
TRBJ2-7,NA,TRBD2,TRBV4-1,CASSHETSGSVYEQYF,TGCGCCAGCAGCCACGAAACTAGCGGGAGCGTTTACGAGCAGTACTTC
TRBJ2-3,NA,TRBD2,TRBV11-2,CASSLVFGGRTRTDTQYF,TGTGCCAGCAGCTTAGTTTTCGGCGGGAGGACGAGGACAGATACGCAGTATTTT
TRBJ2-7,NA,TRBD1,TRBV30,CAWDGQGANYEQYF,TGTGCCTGGGACGGACAGGGGGCGAACTACGAGCAGTACTTC
TRBJ2-7,NA,NA,TRBV5-1,CASSGPGQTEQYF,TGCGCCAGCAGCGGGCCCGGACAGACCGAGCAGTACTTC
TRBJ1-6,NA,TRBD1,TRBV6-4,CASSAGQGENSPLHF,TGTGCCAGCAGTGCCGGACAGGGTGAAAATTCACCCCTCCACTTT
TRBJ1-6,NA,NA,TRBV7-9,CASGRRNSPLHF,TGTGCCAGCGGAAGACGGAATTCACCCCTCCACTTT
TRBJ2-7,NA,NA,TRBV18,CASSSSSQAYEQYF,TGTGCCAGCTCATCATCCTCACAGGCCTACGAGCAGTACTTC
TRBJ1-6,NA,NA,TRBV5-1,CASSLNRADSPLHF,TGCGCCAGCAGCTTGAACAGGGCTGATTCACCCCTCCACTTT
TRBJ2-2,NA,TRBD2,TRBV7-9,CASSYYLSGNAGELFF,TGTGCCAGCAGCTACTACCTGAGCGGGAATGCCGGGGAGCTGTTTTTT
TRBJ1-1,NA,NA,TRBV6-5,CASSGVSEAFF,TGTGCCAGCAGCGGGGTTTCTGAAGCTTTCTTT
TRBJ1-4,NA,TRBD1,TRBV15,CATGGGQSNEKLFF,TGTGCCACCGGTGGGGGACAGTCGAATGAAAAACTGTTTTTT
TRBJ2-3,NA,TRBD1,TRBV5-1,CASSMGQGLDTQYF,TGCGCCAGCAGCATGGGACAGGGGTTAGATACGCAGTATTTT
TRBJ2-6,NA,TRBD1,TRBV4-3,CASSRLYLTGQGGSGANVLTF,TGCGCCAGCAGCCGCTTATACCTGACCGGACAGGGAGGCTCTGGGGCCAACGTCCTGACTTTC
TRBJ2-5,NA,NA,TRBV7-9,CASSLHSQETQYF,TGTGCCAGCAGCTTGCACTCTCAGGAGACCCAGTACTTC
TRBJ1-5,medium-sized,NA,TRBV10-2,CASSESGLNQPQHF,TGCGCCAGCAGTGAGTCGGGGCTTAATCAGCCCCAGCATTTT
TRBJ1-2,NA,NA,TRBV28,CASSLAITLGYTF,TGTGCCAGCAGTCTAGCCATAACCCTGGGCTACACCTTC
TRBJ1-2,few,NA,TRBV4-3,CASSPRTDRPYGYTF,TGCGCCAGCAGCCCTCGGACTGACAGGCCCTATGGCTACACCTTC
TRBJ2-1,few,NA,TRBV5-6,CASSQTGRSEQFF,TGTGCCAGCAGTCAGACAGGTCGGTCTGAGCAGTTCTTC
TRBJ1-2,NA,TRBD1,TRBV4-3,CASSQDDRTGDGYTF,TGCGCCAGCAGCCAAGACGATCGGACAGGGGATGGCTACACCTTC
TRBJ1-1,NA,NA,TRBV20-1,CSATGAGSAFF,TGCAGTGCTACAGGGGCCGGTTCAGCTTTCTTT
TRBJ2-5,NA,NA,TRBV10-3,CAISVGQETQYF,TGTGCCATCAGTGTAGGACAAGAGACCCAGTACTTC
TRBJ1-4,once,NA,TRBV14,CASSLRSGANEKLFF,TGTGCCAGCAGCCTAAGGTCAGGAGCTAATGAAAAACTGTTTTTT
TRBJ1-1,NA,NA,TRBV6-5,CASSQLIGEAFF,TGTGCCAGCAGTCAGTTGATTGGGGAAGCTTTCTTT
TRBJ1-5,NA,NA,TRBV4-1,CASSLQDRQPQHF,TGCGCCAGCAGCCTACAGGACCGGCAGCCCCAGCATTTT
TRBJ2-1,NA,TRBD2,TRBV15,CATSHNGTSQTETYNEQFF,TGTGCCACCAGCCATAACGGGACTAGCCAAACGGAGACCTACAATGAGCAGTTCTTC
TRBJ2-1,NA,TRBD2,TRBV19,CASSISLAGVYEQFF,TGTGCCAGTAGTATAAGCCTAGCGGGAGTGTATGAGCAGTTCTTC
TRBJ2-1,NA,NA,TRBV6-8,CAIAGVQPFFGNEQFF,TGTGCCATAGCCGGGGTCCAGCCCTTCTTTGGGAATGAGCAGTTCTTC
TRBJ1-3,few,NA,TRBV19,CASSSYGWYSGNTIYF,TGTGCCAGTAGTAGCTATGGATGGTACTCTGGAAACACCATATATTTT
TRBJ1-6,NA,NA,TRBV27,CASRGSSYNSPLHF,TGTGCCAGCCGGGGCAGCTCCTATAATTCACCCCTCCACTTT